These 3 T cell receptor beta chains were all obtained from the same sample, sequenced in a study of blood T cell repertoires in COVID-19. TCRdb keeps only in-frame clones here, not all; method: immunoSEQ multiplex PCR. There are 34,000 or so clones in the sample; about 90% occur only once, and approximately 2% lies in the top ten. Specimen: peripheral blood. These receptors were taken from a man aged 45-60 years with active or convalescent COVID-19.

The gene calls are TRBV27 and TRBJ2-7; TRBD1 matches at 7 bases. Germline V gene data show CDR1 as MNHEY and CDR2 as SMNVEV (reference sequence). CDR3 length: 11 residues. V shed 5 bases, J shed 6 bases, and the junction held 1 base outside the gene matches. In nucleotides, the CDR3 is TGTGCCAGCAGTGACAGGGCCGAGCAGTACTTC. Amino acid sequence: CASSDRAEQYF.

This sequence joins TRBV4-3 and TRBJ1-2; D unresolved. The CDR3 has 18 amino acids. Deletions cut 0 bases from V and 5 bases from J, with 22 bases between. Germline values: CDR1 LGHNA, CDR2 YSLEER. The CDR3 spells CASSQDNGGQLGSYGYTF. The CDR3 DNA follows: TGCGCCAGCAGCCAAGATAATGGAGGGCAGTTAGGATCGTATGGCTACACCTTC.

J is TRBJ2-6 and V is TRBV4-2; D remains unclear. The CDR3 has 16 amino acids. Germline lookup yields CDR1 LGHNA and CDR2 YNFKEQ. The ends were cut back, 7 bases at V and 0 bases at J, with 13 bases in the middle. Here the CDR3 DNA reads TGTGCCAGCACCGAGCGTACCGCCTCTGGGGCCAACGTCCTGACTTTC. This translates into CASTERTASGANVLTF.